This record looks at one T cell receptor beta chain sequence and its context. The junction and the germline gene differ at one end; a read error may be behind it. Germline assignment: CDR1 SSHAT and CDR2 FNYEAQ (reference sequence). The CDR3 consists of 19 residues. This specimen belongs to a study of T cell responses to AZD1222 COVID-19 vaccine. The protocol was immunoSEQ multiplex PCR, while the TCRdb copy is restricted to in-frame clones and leaves out a portion. The sample yields just over 90,000 clones, 85% to 90% seen once. The material was peripheral blood, obtained 28 days after the second AZD1222 dose. The genes are TRBV7-7 and TRBJ2-5, with 8 bases identical to TRBD1. The sequence derives from an adult who received the AZD1222 COVID-19 vaccine. CDR3 in DNA: TGTGCTAGCACCCGCCTCTGGACAGGGTGGAGGGGGTACCAAGAGACCCAGTACTTC. Translated: CASTRLWTGWRGYQETQYF.